This T cell receptor (beta chain) was identified during a study of T cell repertoires in cytomegalovirus infection. Background on the study: CMV epitopes that were recently identified and HLA-C-restricted were used alongside well-studied HLA-B-restricted ones. CMV infection together with matching HLA type was indicated by public TCR beta signatures.

Germline CDR1 and CDR2: LGHNA and YNFKEQ. This CDR3 comprises 13 residues. Between the trimmed V and J ends, which lost 3 bases and 8 bases, there was a span of 13 bases. TCRdb re-derived calls from the reads in MiXCR, one entry per CDR3 protein. This table holds approximately 76,000 distinct CDR3 sequences, 20% to 30% found once. This clonotype was observed at least ten times. Its antigen is unidentified. The study's findings and limits: Summed frequency of public TCR beta families distinguished CMV carriers with the relevant HLA.

The source material was CD8+ T cells from cultured PBMCs, sampled from culture after CMV antigen stimulation. The chain recombines TRBV4-2 with TRBJ1-1, with D hard to call. The origin of this receptor is a human donor in good health (CMV status not recorded). Some clones in this sample may be carry-over from other donors' samples. CDR3 coding DNA: TGTGCCAGCAGCCAGGCCGTCATGGAGGAAGCTTTCTTT. It translates to CASSQAVMEEAFF.